A selection of T cell receptor beta chains follows, all from one sample in a study of PD-L1 blockade in urothelial cancer. The assay was immunoSEQ multiplex PCR, and TCRdb's table has in-frame clones only and misses some. The sample consists of tens of thousands of clones, about 85% of them appearing once. Sequencing was performed on PBMCs, taken around atezolizumab (anti-PD-L1) treatment. The receptor source for this set is a man aged 65 to 85 with urothelial cancer. Each CDR3 is given with its conserved first and last residue. The D gene is left open where the match is weak. Not every row has a clone size; where given, it reads once, few, many or a size class.

size	D	V	J	length	DNA	CDR3
.	TRBD1	TRBV6-6	TRBJ1-5	16	TGTGCCAGCAGTTATCGTGGCAGGGGGCTAGGTCAGCCCCAGCATTTT	CASSYRGRGLGQPQHF
.	TRBD2	TRBV30	TRBJ2-7	16	TGTGCCTGGAGTGTAGCTAGCGGACCCTACACGTTCGAGCAGTACTTC	CAWSVASGPYTFEQYF
.	.	TRBV19	TRBJ1-5	13	TGTGCCAGTAGTATCGGGGGGGAGCAGCCCCAGCATTTT	CASSIGGEQPQHF
.	TRBD2	TRBV19	TRBJ2-3	18	TGTGCCAGTAGTTCAAACGTCGGGACTAGCGGGACGGCAGATACGCAGTATTTT	CASSSNVGTSGTADTQYF
.	TRBD1	TRBV5-1	TRBJ1-2	15	TGCGCCAGCAGCTTGGGGGGACAGGGAGCCTATGGCTACACCTTC	CASSLGGQGAYGYTF
once	.	TRBV5-6	TRBJ1-5	16	TGTGCCAGCAGCCGAAAGGTCCCAGGGCTCAATCAGCCCCAGCATTTT	CASSRKVPGLNQPQHF
.	TRBD1	TRBV19	TRBJ2-3	13	TGTGCCAGTAGGGACAGGGCCCCCGATACGCAGTATTTT	CASRDRAPDTQYF
.	TRBD1	TRBV6-4	TRBJ2-7	18	TGTGCCAGCAGGCAGACGCAGACCCGGGACAGGTTACCCTACGAGCAGTACTTC	CASRQTQTRDRLPYEQYF
.	.	TRBV29-1	TRBJ2-7	11	TGCAGCCCCTACCGAGGATACGAGCAGTACTTC	CSPYRGYEQYF
few	TRBD2	TRBV10-2	TRBJ2-7	14	TGCGCCAGCTTAAGCGGGGAGCCCCCCTACGAGCAGTACTTC	CASLSGEPPYEQYF
.	.	TRBV21-1	TRBJ2-7	17	TGTGCCAGCAGCAAAGGTGGACTAGCGGAGAGCTCCTACGAGCAGTACTTC	CASSKGGLAESSYEQYF
once	TRBD2	TRBV18	TRBJ2-7	16	TGTGCCAGCTCATCCCTTGGACTAGCGGGGAGCTACGAGCAGTACTTC	CASSSLGLAGSYEQYF
.	.	TRBV27	TRBJ1-1	15	TGTGCCAGCAGTTTATCGTCTTCGGGGGACACTGAAGCTTTCTTT	CASSLSSSGDTEAFF
.	.	TRBV5-1	TRBJ1-1	12	TGCGCCAGCAGCTTGGGAGGGTATGAAGCTTTCTTT	CASSLGGYEAFF
.	TRBD1	TRBV27	TRBJ1-4	15	TGTGCCAGCAGTTCACAGGGGGACCAATATGAAAAACTGTTTTTT	CASSSQGDQYEKLFF
once	.	TRBV5-1	TRBJ2-7	16	TGCGCCAGCAGCTCCGGACTGCGGCCATTCTCATACGAGCAGTACTTC	CASSSGLRPFSYEQYF
.	.	TRBV5-1	TRBJ2-7	14	TGCGCCAGCAGCCGAGACGGGTCCTCCTACGAGCAGTACTTC	CASSRDGSSYEQYF
.	.	TRBV6-6	TRBJ2-3	15	TGTGCCAGCAGTTACGGGAGACTGGGCACAGATACGCAGTATTTT	CASSYGRLGTDTQYF
.	.	TRBV2	TRBJ2-3	13	TGTGCCAGCAGTGAAGTAATAGGACTCAAGCAGTATTTT	CASSEVIGLKQYF
.	TRBD2	TRBV5-1	TRBJ2-1	15	TGCGCCAGCACCCAGCCTAGCGGGACAATGGGGGAGCAGTTCTTC	CASTQPSGTMGEQFF
.	TRBD1	TRBV7-9	TRBJ2-7	15	TGTGCCAGCAGCCCACAGGGGGCGAAAGCCTACGAGCAGTACTTC	CASSPQGAKAYEQYF
few	.	TRBV15	TRBJ2-7	13	TGTGCCACCAGCAGAGAGACAGAATACGAGCAGTACTTC	CATSRETEYEQYF
.	TRBD2	TRBV5-1	TRBJ2-5	15	TGCGCCAGCAGCGCCGAACTAGCGGGACAAGAGACCCAGTACTTC	CASSAELAGQETQYF
.	.	TRBV5-6	TRBJ1-2	15	TGTGCCAGCAGCCGCGAACCTGACAGAGAATATGGCTACACCTTC	CASSREPDREYGYTF
.	.	TRBV5-4	TRBJ2-5	14	TGTGCCAGCAGCGAGGGTGTCAGGCAAGAGACCCAGTACTTC	CASSEGVRQETQYF
.	TRBD1	TRBV6-1	TRBJ1-1	16	TGTGCCAGCAGTGAAGCCTACGGACAGGCGAACACTGAAGCTTTCTTT	CASSEAYGQANTEAFF
.	TRBD2	TRBV28	TRBJ2-3	19	TGTGCCAGCAGCCCCCTAGGCCGGGCGCGGGAGGCCCGCACAGATACGCAGTATTTT	CASSPLGRAREARTDTQYF
.	.	TRBV5-6	TRBJ2-3	13	TGTGCCAGCAGCTTCTCCTTACCTATTGGGCAGTATTTT	CASSFSLPIGQYF
.	TRBD2	TRBV10-3	TRBJ2-3	16	TGTGCCATCAGAGCAGCTAGCGGGAGGGGCACAGATACGCAGTATTTT	CAIRAASGRGTDTQYF